Listed here are 21 T cell receptor beta chains from one sample, sequenced in a study of T-cell reconstitution after alpha-beta-depleted transplantation in children. Unique molecular identifiers were built into the TCRbeta library. MiXCR, applied by TCRdb to the PCR reads, yields one record per CDR3 protein. The sample includes under 850,000 distinct CDR3 sequences, about an eighth of them seen just once. Sequenced material: PBMCs, taken before TCRalphabeta/CD19-depleted stem cell transplant. All receptors derive from a girl aged 2 to 9 with congenital amegakaryocytic thrombocytopenia, due to receive a stem cell transplant.

Ten or more counts support this clonotype. The chain links TRBV20-1 to TRBJ2-3; 7 positions agree with TRBD2. The CDR3 is made up of 16 amino acids. Germline V gene data show CDR1 as DFQATT and CDR2 as SNEGSKA (reference sequence). J gave up 0 bases and V 3 bases, and 9 bases lay outside the gene matches. CDR3 DNA: TGCAGTGCTAGCGAGGTAGCGGGCGGTAGCACAGATACGCAGTATTTT. It codes for CSASEVAGGSTDTQYF.

This rearrangement joins TRBV27 to TRBJ2-3, with 7 nucleotides matching TRBD2. Trimming cost V 6 bases and J 5 bases; bases outside gene matches: 11. The germline V gene has CDR1 MNHEY and CDR2 SMNVEV (reference sequence). The CDR3 has 15 residues. The DNA of the CDR3 is TGTGCCAGCAGACATACTGGACTAGGAATAGATACGCAGTATTTT. Translation: CASRHTGLGIDTQYF.

This chain connects TRBV6-5 to TRBJ2-3; 10 bases are shared with TRBD2. V shed 2 bases, J shed 6 bases, and the junction held 8 bases outside the gene matches. CDR1 MNHEY and CDR2 SVGAGI come from the germline V gene. The CDR3 length is 16 residues. CDR3 DNA sequence: TGTGCCAGCAGTTACAAGCGGGGGGGGATGTGGGATACGCAGTATTTT. Translating it yields CASSYKRGGMWDTQYF.

The sample holds many counts of this clonotype. This chain uses TRBV20-1 with TRBJ2-5; a weak D match, TRBD2 (6 bases). Germline V gives CDR1 DFQATT, CDR2 SNEGSKA (reference sequence). V lost 3 bases to trimming and J lost 3 bases, with 11 bases between them. CDR3 length: 13 residues. In DNA form, the CDR3 reads TGCAGTGCTAGCGACGGAGGGGAAGAGACCCAGTACTTC. Protein product: CSASDGGEETQYF.

The chain carries TRBV5-1 and TRBJ1-1; TRBD1 matches at 12 bases. Germline V lookup: CDR1 SGHRS, CDR2 YFSETQ. V dropped 4 bases and J dropped 3; count of bases not matched to a gene: 7. The CDR3 has 16 amino acids. CDR3 region: CASSPGTGGADTEAFF. CDR3 DNA sequence: TGCGCCAGCAGCCCCGGGACAGGGGGCGCGGACACTGAAGCTTTCTTT.

The CDR3 sequence: CASSSRLARERYEQFF. CDR3 nucleotide sequence: TGCGCCAGCAGCAGCAGACTAGCGCGGGAGAGGTATGAGCAGTTCTTC. The rearrangement links TRBV5-1 to TRBJ2-1; TRBD2 agrees at 8 bases. Per the germline V gene, CDR1 is SGHRS and CDR2 is YFSETQ. There are 16 residues in the CDR3. V shed 4 bases and J 8 bases; nucleotides not matched to a gene: 14.

This clonotype was counted ten times or more. This rearrangement joins TRBV4-1 to TRBJ2-7; D uncertain. CDR1 is MGHRA, CDR2 YSYEKL, per germline. V lost 3 bases and J 0 bases, leaving 12 bases between the germline ends. The CDR3 contains 15 residues. The CDR3 DNA follows: TGCGCCAGCAGCCAGGTTGACTTAAGCTCCTACGAGCAGTACTTC. Translating it yields CASSQVDLSSYEQYF.

This clonotype was seen more than once but under ten times. This sequence joins TRBV12-3 or TRBV12-4 and TRBJ1-5; D is ambiguous. This CDR3 has 15 residues. The V end lost 6 bases, the J end lost 0 bases, and 12 bases lay between the germline ends. CDR3 nucleotides: TGTGCCAGCAGCCTAACAGATTATAGCAATCAGCCCCAGCATTTT. The encoded protein is CASSLTDYSNQPQHF.

This clonotype was found a few times. The chain has TRBV5-1 and TRBJ2-2, with 13 positions matching TRBD2. The germline gives CDR1 SGHRS, CDR2 YFSETQ. CDR3 length: 16 amino acids. The V gene end was trimmed by 4 bases and the J gene end by 4 bases; junction bases not matched to a gene: 4. The CDR3 protein is CASSPGLAGTTGELFF. CDR3 bases: TGCGCCAGCAGCCCGGGACTAGCGGGGACCACCGGGGAGCTGTTTTTT.

This clonotype has more than one count but fewer than ten. The rearrangement uses TRBV5-5 and TRBJ1-1, with D unclear. The germline gives CDR1 SGHKS, CDR2 YYEKEE (reference sequence). V lost 1 base and J 1 base, leaving 11 bases between the germline ends. The CDR3 contains 15 residues. CDR3 DNA sequence: TGTGCCAGCAGCTTGCTAATCGGTCCGAACACTGAAGCTTTCTTT. This encodes CASSLLIGPNTEAFF. The entire variable domain, with the rest obtained from reference TRBV5-5 and TRBJ1-1, is as follows: DAGVTQSPTHLIKTRGQQVTLRCSPISGHKSVSWYQQVLGQGPQFIFQYYEKEERGRGNFPDRFSARQFPNYSSELNVNALLLGDSALYLCASSLLIGPNTEAFFGQGTRLTVV.

Notes on this clonotype: A much larger clone sits a single nucleotide away, making a read error possible. The chain combines TRBV4-3 with TRBJ2-1, with D tentatively TRBD2 (5 bases). The CDR3 length is 16 residues. Germline values: CDR1 LGHNA, CDR2 YSLEER. CDR3 loop: CAGSQVYYQRANEQFF. The CDR3 DNA is TGCGCCGGCAGCCAAGTCTACTACCAGAGGGCAAATGAGCAGTTCTTC.

J is TRBJ2-3 and V is TRBV2, with 9 bases lining up with TRBD2. The J segment lost 5 bases and the V segment lost 5 bases, leaving 8 bases of the junction unmatched. The CDR3 has 15 residues. From germline, CDR1 is SNHLY and CDR2 FYNNEI. Here the CDR3 DNA reads TGTGCCAGCAGTTTGACTAGCGGTTGGAAAGATACGCAGTATTTT. Translated, it gives CASSLTSGWKDTQYF.

This clonotype was counted many times. The chain is built from TRBV5-1 and TRBJ1-2, with D hard to call. Germline-derived CDR1 and CDR2 are SGHRS and YFSETQ. The germline V and J ends were trimmed by 2 bases and 6 bases, with 5 bases remaining between them. The CDR3 has 11 residues. This chain's CDR3 is CASSFDDGYTF. CDR3 in DNA: TGCGCCAGCAGCTTCGACGATGGCTACACCTTC.

This clonotype came up many times. This rearrangement joins TRBV15 to TRBJ2-7; a weak D match, TRBD2 (6 bases). Looked up from germline, CDR1 is LNHNV and CDR2 is YYDKDF (reference sequence). The V end lost 0 bases, the J end lost 3 bases, and 12 bases lay between the germline ends. CDR3 length: 15 amino acids. The DNA for the CDR3 is TGTGCCACCAGCAGAGATTTAGCGGTATACTACGAGCAGTACTTC. This codes for CATSRDLAVYYEQYF.

CDR3 residues: CASSPRLAGVRQYF. CDR3 bases: TGTGCCAGCAGCCCTCGACTAGCGGGAGTAAGGCAGTACTTC. This chain joins TRBV7-6 and TRBJ2-7; 12 bases fit TRBD2. This CDR3 region has 14 residues. Looked up from germline, CDR1 is SGHVS and CDR2 is FNYEAQ. The trim removed 5 bases at V and 9 bases at J, leaving 8 bases unmatched.

This clonotype was detected many times. This chain links TRBV6-1 with TRBJ1-1; 10 positions agree with TRBD1. The J segment lost 6 bases and the V segment lost 6 bases, leaving 13 bases of the junction unmatched. Germline CDR1 reads MNHNS; CDR2 reads SASEGT. This CDR3 is built from 16 residues. The CDR3 DNA follows: TGTGCCAGCAGCTCCGACAGGGGGCAAATGTTCGCTGAAGCTTTCTTT. It yields the protein CASSSDRGQMFAEAFF.

This clonotype was recorded a few times. The chain uses TRBV5-1 and TRBJ2-1; TRBD2 aligns across 10 bases. The CDR3 is 17 residues long. J gave up 6 bases and V 3 bases, and 12 bases lay outside the gene matches. Germline V gives CDR1 SGHRS, CDR2 YFSETQ. The CDR3 sequence is CASSSQMGPSGGNEQFF. The CDR3 nucleotides read TGCGCCAGCAGCTCGCAAATGGGCCCTAGCGGGGGCAATGAGCAGTTCTTC.

This clonotype was found many times. The V call is TRBV5-1, the J call TRBJ1-3; D is ambiguous. The CDR3 extends over 15 amino acids. From germline, CDR1 is SGHRS and CDR2 YFSETQ. Trimming cost V 0 bases and J 8 bases, with 15 bases left between them. CDR3 in amino acids: CASSLDQPERYTIYF. The CDR3, as DNA: TGCGCCAGCAGCTTGGACCAACCAGAACGATACACCATATATTTT.

This clonotype was observed a handful of times. This chain connects TRBV11-2 to TRBJ2-1; 8 positions match TRBD2. The germline gives CDR1 SGHAT, CDR2 FQNNGV. The CDR3 sequence is 16 residues long. The trim removed 0 bases at V and 5 bases at J, leaving 6 bases unmatched. As DNA, the CDR3 is TGTGCCAGCAGCTTAGATCTCGGTAGCGGGAACAATGAGCAGTTCTTC. Protein product: CASSLDLGSGNNEQFF.

This clonotype appeared a few times. This rearrangement joins TRBV20-1 to TRBJ2-3; possibly TRBD2 for D (6 bases). Germline loops: CDR1 DFQATT, CDR2 SNEGSKA (reference sequence). V was trimmed by 3 bases and J by 2 bases, leaving 12 bases between them. The CDR3 covers 14 residues. This CDR3 reads CSARGGGATDTQYF. In DNA form, the CDR3 reads TGCAGTGCTAGGGGCGGCGGGGCCACAGATACGCAGTATTTT.

In its sample, this clonotype was seen a few times. V and J are TRBV5-1 and TRBJ2-2; weak D call: TRBD2 (5 bases). V was clipped by 0 bases and J by 6 bases, with 15 bases between them. Germline V CDR1 and CDR2: SGHRS, YFSETQ. The CDR3 length is 16 residues. CDR3: CASSLDGRGVAGELFF. The CDR3 DNA follows: TGCGCCAGCAGCTTGGATGGGAGAGGTGTGGCCGGGGAGCTGTTTTTT.